The T cell receptor beta chain under discussion was sequenced for a study of blood T cells in healthy people across ages. Turning to the study itself: About one barcoded TCR beta cDNA was captured per two T cells. Study results and caveats: Higher diversity, along with more naive CD4+ cells, distinguished long-lived donors from aged donors.

The V end was cut by 0 bases, the J end by 8 bases, with 12 bases between. The germline gives CDR1 SGHRS, CDR2 YFSETQ. The CDR3 loop spans 15 amino acids. This clonotype was found a few times. Its antigen is not identified. PCR was performed a second time for roughly 7 to 11 cycles using a sample-barcoded 5' primer and a J-beta primer mix. Sequencing recovered at least 2.5 million CDR3-containing paired-end reads from each sample. MiXCR was run by TCRdb on the 5' RACE reads, yielding one entry per CDR3 protein. The sample consists of fewer than 800,000 distinct CDR3 sequences, 20% to 25% of them appearing once.

The sequence came from a man aged 70-80 years in good health. J is TRBJ1-6 and V is TRBV5-1; D may be TRBD1 (6 bases). The sequenced sample consisted of blood. The CDR3 protein is CASSLEGRGHSPLHF. The CDR3 coding sequence is TGCGCCAGCAGCTTGGAGGGCAGGGGACATTCACCCCTCCACTTT.